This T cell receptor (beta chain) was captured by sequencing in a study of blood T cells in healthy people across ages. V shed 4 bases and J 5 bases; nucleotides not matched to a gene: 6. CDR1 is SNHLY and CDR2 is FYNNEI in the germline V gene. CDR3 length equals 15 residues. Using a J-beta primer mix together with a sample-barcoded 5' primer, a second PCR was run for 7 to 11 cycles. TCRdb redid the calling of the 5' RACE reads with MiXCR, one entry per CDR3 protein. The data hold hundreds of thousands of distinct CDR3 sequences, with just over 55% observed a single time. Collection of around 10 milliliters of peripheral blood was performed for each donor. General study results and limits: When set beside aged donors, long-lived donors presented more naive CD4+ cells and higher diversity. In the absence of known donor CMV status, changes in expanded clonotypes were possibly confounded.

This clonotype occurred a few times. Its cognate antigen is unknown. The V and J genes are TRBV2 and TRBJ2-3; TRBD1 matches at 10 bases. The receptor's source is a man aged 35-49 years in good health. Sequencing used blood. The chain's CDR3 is CASSARDRGEDTQYF. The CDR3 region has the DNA TGTGCCAGCAGTGCCCGGGACAGGGGTGAAGATACGCAGTATTTT.